This TCR beta chain was sequenced for a study of blood T cell repertoires in COVID-19. Per the original methods: Amplifying reference gene primers gave estimates of nucleated cell counts. Sequencing used immunoSEQ multiplex PCR; TCRdb keeps in-frame clones, though not all of them. V, J and clone size reflect that table, while D and trimming were determined from the DNA. The data hold 300,000 to 400,000 clones, with more than 70% observed a single time. The CDR3 consists of 17 residues. V shed 4 bases and J shed 3 bases, with 19 bases lying between them. Germline lookup yields CDR1 SGHRS and CDR2 YFSETQ. Cohorts were assigned according to the clinical history that participants reported. Recovered participants had two consecutive negative NP/OP PCR tests, healthcare professional clearance, or symptom resolution.

This rearrangement joins TRBV5-1 to TRBJ2-2; possibly TRBD2 for D (6 bases). The receptor was derived from a woman under 30 who had recovered from COVID-19. The sample consisted of PBMCs or T cells enriched from blood (not recorded which). The CDR3 coding sequence is TGCGCCAGCAGCCCGGAGGGCAGGGTTAAGGACACCGGGGAGCTGTTTTTT. Translating gives CASSPEGRVKDTGELFF.